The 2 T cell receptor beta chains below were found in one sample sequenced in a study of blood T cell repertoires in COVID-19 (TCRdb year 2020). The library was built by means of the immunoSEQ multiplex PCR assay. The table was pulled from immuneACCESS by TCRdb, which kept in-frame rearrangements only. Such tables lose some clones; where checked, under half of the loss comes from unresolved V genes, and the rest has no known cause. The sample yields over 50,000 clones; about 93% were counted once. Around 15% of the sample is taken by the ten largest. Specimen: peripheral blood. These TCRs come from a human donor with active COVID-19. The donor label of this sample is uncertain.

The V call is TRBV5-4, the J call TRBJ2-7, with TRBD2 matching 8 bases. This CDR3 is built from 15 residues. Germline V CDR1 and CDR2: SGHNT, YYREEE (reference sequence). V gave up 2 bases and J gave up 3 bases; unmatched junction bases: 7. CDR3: CASSFREGGVYEQYV. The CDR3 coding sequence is TGTGCCAGCAGCTTTCGGGAGGGGGGGGTCTACGAGCAGTACGTC.

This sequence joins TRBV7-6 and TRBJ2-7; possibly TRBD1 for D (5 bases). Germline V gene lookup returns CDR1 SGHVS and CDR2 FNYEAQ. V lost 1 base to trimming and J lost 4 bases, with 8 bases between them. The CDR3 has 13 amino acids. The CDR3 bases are TGTGCCAGCAGCTTAGGGGGCTGGTACGAGCAGTACTTC. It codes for CASSLGGWYEQYF.